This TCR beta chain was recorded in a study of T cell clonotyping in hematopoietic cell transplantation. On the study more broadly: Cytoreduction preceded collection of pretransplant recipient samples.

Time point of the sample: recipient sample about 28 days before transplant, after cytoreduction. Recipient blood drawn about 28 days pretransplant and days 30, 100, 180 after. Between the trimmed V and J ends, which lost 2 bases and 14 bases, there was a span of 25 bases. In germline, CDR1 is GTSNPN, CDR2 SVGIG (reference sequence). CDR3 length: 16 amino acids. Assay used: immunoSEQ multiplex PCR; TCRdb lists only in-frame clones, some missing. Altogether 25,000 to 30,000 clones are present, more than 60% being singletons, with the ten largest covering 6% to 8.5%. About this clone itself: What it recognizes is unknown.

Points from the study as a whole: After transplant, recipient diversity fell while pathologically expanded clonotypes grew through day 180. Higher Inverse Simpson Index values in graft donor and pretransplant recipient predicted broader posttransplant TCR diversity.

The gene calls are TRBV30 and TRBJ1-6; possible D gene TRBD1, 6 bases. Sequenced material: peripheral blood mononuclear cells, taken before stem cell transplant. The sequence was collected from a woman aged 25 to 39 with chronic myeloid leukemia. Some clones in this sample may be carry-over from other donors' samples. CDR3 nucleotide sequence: TGTGCCTGGAGTCAGGGGCTCTTCGGCGCCCTGGTCGCCCTCCACTTT. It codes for CAWSQGLFGALVALHF.